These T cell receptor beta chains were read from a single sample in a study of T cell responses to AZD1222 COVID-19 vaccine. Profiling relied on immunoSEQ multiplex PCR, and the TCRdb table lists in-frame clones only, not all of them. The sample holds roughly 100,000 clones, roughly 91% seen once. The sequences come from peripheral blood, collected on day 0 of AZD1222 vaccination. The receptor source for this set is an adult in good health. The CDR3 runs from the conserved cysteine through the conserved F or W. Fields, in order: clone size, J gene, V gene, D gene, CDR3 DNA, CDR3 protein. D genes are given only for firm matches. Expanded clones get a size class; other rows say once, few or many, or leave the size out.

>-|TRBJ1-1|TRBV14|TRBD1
TGTGCCAGCAGCCAAGAAGTGGTCGGGACAGGTCTTTTCTTT
CASSQEVVGTGLFF
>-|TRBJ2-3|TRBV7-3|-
TGTGCCAGCAGTCCCCTAGTTGGCGGGGACGCAGTTACGCAGTATTTT
CASSPLVGGDAVTQYF
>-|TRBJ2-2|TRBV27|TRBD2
TGTGCCAGCAGCTGGCAGTTTGGAGCGGGGCTTGCCGGGGAGCTGTTTTTT
CASSWQFGAGLAGELFF
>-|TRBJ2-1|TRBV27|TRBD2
TGTGCCAGCAGTTCCAGACTAGCGGGGGACAATGAGCAGTTCTTC
CASSSRLAGDNEQFF
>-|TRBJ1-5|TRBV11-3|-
TGTGCCAGCAGCTTCCACGTCCGGGCCTTTAGTTTTAATCAGCCCCAGCATTTT
CASSFHVRAFSFNQPQHF
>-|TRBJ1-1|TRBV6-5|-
TGTGCCAGCAATTACCCGGGCGGAAACACTGAAGCTTTCTTT
CASNYPGGNTEAFF
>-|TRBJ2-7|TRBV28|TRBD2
TGTGCCAGCAGTTTAATGGGACTAGCGGCCTACGAGCAGTACTTC
CASSLMGLAAYEQYF
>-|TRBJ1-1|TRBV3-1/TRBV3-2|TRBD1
TGTGCCAGCAGCCAAGTAGTCGACAGGGGCGTATGGGGCACTGAAGCTTTCTTT
CASSQVVDRGVWGTEAFF
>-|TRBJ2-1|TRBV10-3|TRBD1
TGTGCCATCAGGGGACAGGGGGCCGGTAGCGCCTCGGGGGACAATGAGCAGTTCTTC
CAIRGQGAGSASGDNEQFF
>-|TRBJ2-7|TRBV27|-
TGTGCCAGCAGTCACACTCGGGGAGCCTACGAGCAGTACTTC
CASSHTRGAYEQYF
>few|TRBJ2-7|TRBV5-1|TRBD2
TGCGCCAGCAGCGAGGGACAGCCCGGGACTAGCGGGTTGAGCTCCTACGAGCAGTACTTC
CASSEGQPGTSGLSSYEQYF
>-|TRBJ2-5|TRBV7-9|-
TGTGCCAGCAGCTTAGCAATCTCAGGGTACGAGACCCAGTACTTC
CASSLAISGYETQYF
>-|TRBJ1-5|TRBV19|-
TGTGCCAGTAGTATAGGACAGAGTCGAAATCAGCCCCAGCATTTT
CASSIGQSRNQPQHF
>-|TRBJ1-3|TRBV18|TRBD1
TGTGCCAGCTCAACCGGGACAGGGCGTGGAAACACCATATATTTT
CASSTGTGRGNTIYF